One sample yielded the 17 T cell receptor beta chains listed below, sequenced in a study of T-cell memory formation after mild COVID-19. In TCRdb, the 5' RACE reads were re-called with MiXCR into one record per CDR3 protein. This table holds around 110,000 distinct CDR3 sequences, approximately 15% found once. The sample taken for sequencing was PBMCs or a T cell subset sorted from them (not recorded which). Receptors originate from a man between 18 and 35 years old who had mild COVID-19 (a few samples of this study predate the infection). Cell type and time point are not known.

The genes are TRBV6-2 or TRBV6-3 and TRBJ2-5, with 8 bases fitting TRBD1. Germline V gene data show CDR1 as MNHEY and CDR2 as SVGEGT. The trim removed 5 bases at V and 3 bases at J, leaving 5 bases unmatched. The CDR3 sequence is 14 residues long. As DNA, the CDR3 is TGTGCCAGCAGTGGATGGACAGGGAAAGAGACCCAGTACTTC. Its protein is CASSGWTGKETQYF.

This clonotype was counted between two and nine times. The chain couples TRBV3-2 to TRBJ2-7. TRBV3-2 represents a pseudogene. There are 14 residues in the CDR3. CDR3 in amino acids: CASSPLTLIYEQYV. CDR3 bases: TGTGCCAGCAGCCCACTAACTCTAATCTACGAGCAGTACGTC.

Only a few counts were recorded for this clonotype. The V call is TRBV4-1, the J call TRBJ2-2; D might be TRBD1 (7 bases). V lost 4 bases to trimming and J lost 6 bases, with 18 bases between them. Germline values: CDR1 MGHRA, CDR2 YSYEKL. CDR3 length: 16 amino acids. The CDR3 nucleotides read TGCGCCAGCAGCCCCCCGACAGGGAGGCTTCCCGGGGAGCTGTTTTTT. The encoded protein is CASSPPTGRLPGELFF.

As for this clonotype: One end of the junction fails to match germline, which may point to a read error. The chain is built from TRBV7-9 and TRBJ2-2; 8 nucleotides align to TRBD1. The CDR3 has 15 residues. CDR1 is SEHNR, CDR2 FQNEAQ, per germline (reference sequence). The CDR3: CTSSFQGAPTGELFF. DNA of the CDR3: TGTACCAGCAGCTTTCAGGGGGCGCCAACCGGGGAGCTGTTTTTT.

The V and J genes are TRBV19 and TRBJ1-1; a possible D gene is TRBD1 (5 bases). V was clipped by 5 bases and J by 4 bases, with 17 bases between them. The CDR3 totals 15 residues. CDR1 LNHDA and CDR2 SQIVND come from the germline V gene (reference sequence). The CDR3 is CASSEGFGGGTEAFF. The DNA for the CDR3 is TGTGCCAGTAGTGAAGGCTTCGGGGGGGGCACTGAAGCTTTCTTT.

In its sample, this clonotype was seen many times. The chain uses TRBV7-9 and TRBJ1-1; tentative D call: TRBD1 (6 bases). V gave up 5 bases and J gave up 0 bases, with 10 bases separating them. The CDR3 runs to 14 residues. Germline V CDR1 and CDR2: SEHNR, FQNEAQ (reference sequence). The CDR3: CASSLQGLNTEAFF. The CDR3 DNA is TGTGCCAGCAGCCTACAGGGTCTGAACACTGAAGCTTTCTTT.

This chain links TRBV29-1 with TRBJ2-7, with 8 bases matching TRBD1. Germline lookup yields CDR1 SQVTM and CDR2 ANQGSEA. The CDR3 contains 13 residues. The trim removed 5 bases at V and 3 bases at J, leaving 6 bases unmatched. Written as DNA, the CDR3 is TGCAGCGTTCCAGGGACAGGAATCTACGAGCAGTACTTC. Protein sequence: CSVPGTGIYEQYF.

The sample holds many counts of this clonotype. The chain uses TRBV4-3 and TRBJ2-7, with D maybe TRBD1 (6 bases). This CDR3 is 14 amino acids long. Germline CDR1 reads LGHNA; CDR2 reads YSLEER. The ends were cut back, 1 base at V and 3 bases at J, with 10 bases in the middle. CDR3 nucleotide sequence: TGCGCCAGCAGCCAAGTTCGGGACAACTACGAGCAGTACTTC. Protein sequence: CASSQVRDNYEQYF.

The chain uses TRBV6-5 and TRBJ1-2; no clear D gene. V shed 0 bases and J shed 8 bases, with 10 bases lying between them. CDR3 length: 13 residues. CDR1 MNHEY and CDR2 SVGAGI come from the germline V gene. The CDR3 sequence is CASSYSAGIGYTF. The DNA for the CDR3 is TGTGCCAGCAGTTACTCCGCGGGGATCGGCTACACCTTC.

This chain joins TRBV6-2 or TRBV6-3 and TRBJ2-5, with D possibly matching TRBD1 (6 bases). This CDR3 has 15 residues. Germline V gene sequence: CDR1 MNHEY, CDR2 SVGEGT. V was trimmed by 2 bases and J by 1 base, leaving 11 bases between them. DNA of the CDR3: TGTGCCAGCAGTTACCCGACAGGCCTCCAAGAGACCCAGTACTTC. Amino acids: CASSYPTGLQETQYF.

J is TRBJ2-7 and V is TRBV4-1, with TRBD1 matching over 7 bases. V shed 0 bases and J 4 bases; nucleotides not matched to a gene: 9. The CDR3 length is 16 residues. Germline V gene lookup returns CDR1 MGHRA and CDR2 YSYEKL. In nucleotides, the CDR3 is TGCGCCAGCAGCCAAGACCGACAGGGAGACTGGTACGAGCAGTACTTC. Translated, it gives CASSQDRQGDWYEQYF.

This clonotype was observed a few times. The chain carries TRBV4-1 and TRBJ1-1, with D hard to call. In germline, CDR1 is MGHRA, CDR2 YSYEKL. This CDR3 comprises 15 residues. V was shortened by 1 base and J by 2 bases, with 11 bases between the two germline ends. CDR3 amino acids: CASSQGVGYNTEAFF. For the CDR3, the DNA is TGCGCCAGCAGCCAAGGTGTAGGATATAACACTGAAGCTTTCTTT.

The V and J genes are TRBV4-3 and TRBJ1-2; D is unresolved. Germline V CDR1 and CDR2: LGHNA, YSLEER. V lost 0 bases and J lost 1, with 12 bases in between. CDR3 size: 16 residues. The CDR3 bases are TGCGCCAGCAGCCAAGATAAGGCAGGAAATAACTATGGCTACACCTTC. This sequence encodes CASSQDKAGNNYGYTF.

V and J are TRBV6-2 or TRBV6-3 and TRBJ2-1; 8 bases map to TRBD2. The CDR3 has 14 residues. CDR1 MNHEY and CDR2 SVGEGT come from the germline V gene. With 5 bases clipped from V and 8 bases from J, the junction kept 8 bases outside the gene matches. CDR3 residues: CASSRAGLDHEQFF. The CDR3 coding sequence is TGTGCCAGCAGTCGCGCGGGACTAGATCATGAGCAGTTCTTC.

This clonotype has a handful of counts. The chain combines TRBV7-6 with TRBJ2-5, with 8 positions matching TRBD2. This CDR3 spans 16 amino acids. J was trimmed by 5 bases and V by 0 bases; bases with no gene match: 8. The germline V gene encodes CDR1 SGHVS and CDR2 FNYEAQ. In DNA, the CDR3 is TGTGCCAGCAGCTTAGCGAAGCGGGGGAGCTCCGAGACCCAGTACTTC. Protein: CASSLAKRGSSETQYF.

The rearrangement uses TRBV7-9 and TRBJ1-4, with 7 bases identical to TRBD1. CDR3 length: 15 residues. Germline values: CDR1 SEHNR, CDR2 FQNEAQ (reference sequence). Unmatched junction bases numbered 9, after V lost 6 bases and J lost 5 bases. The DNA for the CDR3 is TGTGCCAGCAGGAGAGAGGGGACAGCGAATGAAAAACTGTTTTTT. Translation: CASRREGTANEKLFF. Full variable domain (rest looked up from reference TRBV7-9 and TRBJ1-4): DTGVSQNPRHKITKRGQNVTFRCDPISEHNRLYWYRQTLGQGPEFLTYFQNEAQLEKSRLLSDRFSAERPKGSFSTLEIQRTEQGDSAMYLCASRREGTANEKLFFGSGTQLSVL.

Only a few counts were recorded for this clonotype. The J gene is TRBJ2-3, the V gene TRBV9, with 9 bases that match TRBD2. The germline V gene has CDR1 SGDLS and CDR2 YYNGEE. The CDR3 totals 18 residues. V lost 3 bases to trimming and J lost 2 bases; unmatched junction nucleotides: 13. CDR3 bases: TGTGCCAGCAGCGCCCTCCCGCGGCTAGCGGGGAACACAGATACGCAGTATTTT. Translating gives CASSALPRLAGNTDTQYF.